The rows below give T cell receptor beta chains drawn from one sample of a study of memory CD4+ T cells and cytomegalovirus serostatus. Profiling relied on immunoSEQ multiplex PCR, and the TCRdb table lists in-frame clones only, not all of them. The sample lists tens of thousands of clones, about 75% seen once, with about 4.7% in the top ten. The sample taken for sequencing was memory CD4+ T cells from blood. Every receptor here comes from an adult in good health and CMV-seropositive. The CDR3 runs from the conserved cysteine through the conserved F or W. D genes are given only for firm matches. The size entry is marked missing in some rows and otherwise reads once, few, many or a size class.

j_gene | v_gene | d_gene | abundance | CDR3aa | CDR3nt
TRBJ2-3 | TRBV11-3 | NA | few | CASSLVPPGQYTQYF | TGTGCCAGCAGCTTGGTCCCCCCCGGCCAATATACGCAGTATTTT
TRBJ2-3 | TRBV4-1 | TRBD1 | NA | CASRLSQGADTQYF | TGCGCCAGCAGGTTGAGTCAGGGGGCGGATACGCAGTATTTT
TRBJ1-5 | TRBV2 | NA | NA | CASRVNSNQPQHF | TGTGCCAGCAGGGTAAATAGCAATCAGCCCCAGCATTTT
TRBJ1-5 | TRBV5-6 | NA | NA | CASSLSGLRNSNQPQHF | TGTGCCAGCAGCTTATCAGGGCTAAGAAATAGCAATCAGCCCCAGCATTTT
TRBJ2-1 | TRBV9 | TRBD2 | NA | CASSVALAGGEQFF | TGTGCCAGCAGCGTAGCATTAGCGGGAGGTGAGCAGTTCTTC
TRBJ1-1 | TRBV28 | NA | NA | CASTSLGVNTEAFF | TGTGCCAGCACCTCCTTGGGGGTGAACACTGAAGCTTTCTTT
TRBJ1-3 | TRBV5-6 | NA | NA | CASSFSGSGNTIYF | TGTGCCAGCAGCTTCTCGGGATCGGGTAACACCATATATTTT
TRBJ1-5 | TRBV5-1 | NA | NA | CASSLEGYSNQPQHF | TGCGCCAGCAGCTTGGAGGGGTATAGCAATCAGCCCCAGCATTTT
TRBJ2-2 | TRBV10-3 | NA | NA | CAISEGGTGELFF | TGTGCCATCAGTGAAGGAGGAACCGGGGAGCTGTTTTTT
TRBJ2-3 | TRBV6-1 | NA | NA | CASREGRDTDTQYF | TGTGCCAGCAGGGAGGGTAGGGACACAGATACGCAGTATTTT
TRBJ2-1 | TRBV11-2 | TRBD2 | NA | CASSLAALTSGRPREQFF | TGTGCCAGCAGCTTAGCCGCTTTGACTAGCGGGAGACCTAGGGAGCAGTTCTTC
TRBJ2-5 | TRBV4-1 | NA | few | CASSQDTQQETQYF | TGCGCCAGCAGCCAAGATACACAACAAGAGACCCAGTACTTC
TRBJ2-1 | TRBV9 | NA | NA | CASSVDQGSYNEQFF | TGTGCCAGCAGCGTAGACCAGGGCTCCTACAATGAGCAGTTCTTC
TRBJ2-3 | TRBV7-9 | NA | once | CASSFGQKADTQYF | TGTGCCAGCAGCTTTGGACAGAAAGCAGATACGCAGTATTTT
TRBJ2-1 | TRBV7-9 | TRBD2 | NA | CASSSRLAGRRNNEQFF | TGTGCCAGCAGCTCACGTCTAGCGGGGCGCAGAAACAATGAGCAGTTCTTC
TRBJ1-6 | TRBV5-8 | NA | NA | CASSPDKGWISSPLHF | TGTGCCAGCAGCCCGGATAAAGGATGGATCAGTTCACCCCTCCACTTT
TRBJ1-1 | TRBV19 | NA | NA | CASSITPQGLGNTEAFF | TGTGCCAGTAGTATCACCCCACAGGGATTGGGAAACACTGAAGCTTTCTTT
TRBJ1-2 | TRBV7-2 | NA | NA | CASSSYGRSYGYTF | TGTGCCAGCAGCTCTTACGGGCGAAGCTATGGCTACACCTTC
TRBJ2-1 | TRBV7-8 | TRBD2 | NA | CASSPLLGGGYNEQFF | TGTGCCAGCAGCCCCCTCCTCGGCGGGGGATACAATGAGCAGTTCTTC
TRBJ2-1 | TRBV7-9 | TRBD2 | NA | CASSLGSGDYNEQFF | TGTGCCAGCAGCCTTGGGAGCGGGGACTACAATGAGCAGTTCTTC
TRBJ2-7 | TRBV5-1 | TRBD2 | NA | CASSLERGNHEQYF | TGCGCCAGCAGCTTGGAGCGGGGGAACCACGAGCAGTACTTC
TRBJ2-7 | TRBV4-3 | NA | NA | CASSQVESYEQYF | TGCGCCAGCAGCCAAGTCGAATCCTACGAGCAGTACTTC
TRBJ2-1 | TRBV4-3 | TRBD2 | NA | CASSPVIAGEVDEQFF | TGCGCCAGCAGCCCCGTTATCGCGGGAGAAGTTGATGAGCAGTTCTTC
TRBJ2-1 | TRBV28 | TRBD2 | NA | CAILPWLLASGKTSSSYNEQFF | TGTGCCATCCTCCCCTGGTTGCTCGCTAGCGGGAAAACTTCAAGCTCCTACAATGAGCAGTTCTTC
TRBJ2-5 | TRBV7-8 | NA | NA | CASSLEFSEETQYF | TGTGCCAGCAGCTTAGAATTTAGCGAAGAGACCCAGTACTTC
TRBJ2-1 | TRBV30 | NA | NA | CAWSGGRGEQFF | TGTGCCTGGAGTGGGGGACGGGGTGAGCAGTTCTTC
TRBJ2-3 | TRBV7-2 | NA | NA | CASSPWVASTDTQYF | TGTGCCAGCAGTCCGTGGGTCGCTAGCACAGATACGCAGTATTTT
TRBJ1-5 | TRBV10-3 | NA | NA | CATSERSERNQPQHF | TGTGCCACCTCAGAGAGGTCAGAACGAAATCAGCCCCAGCATTTT
TRBJ1-1 | TRBV19 | NA | NA | CASSSGGRINTEAFF | TGTGCCAGTAGTAGCGGGGGAAGGATTAACACTGAAGCTTTCTTT
TRBJ1-1 | TRBV4-1 | NA | few | CASSQPLDTEAFF | TGCGCCAGCAGCCAACCTTTGGACACTGAAGCTTTCTTT
TRBJ2-5 | TRBV28 | NA | NA | CASKGTGQETQYF | TGTGCCAGCAAAGGAACAGGTCAAGAGACCCAGTACTTC
TRBJ1-1 | TRBV5-8 | NA | few | CASSLVTLNTEAFF | TGTGCCAGCAGCTTGGTCACATTGAACACTGAAGCTTTCTTT
TRBJ1-2 | TRBV4-2 | NA | NA | CASSQDGDASYGYTF | TGTGCCAGCAGCCAAGATGGGGACGCGTCCTATGGCTACACCTTC
TRBJ1-1 | TRBV6-6 | NA | NA | CASSYPLGRGTEAFF | TGTGCCAGCAGTTACCCCCTCGGCAGAGGGACTGAAGCTTTCTTT
TRBJ1-1 | TRBV11-2 | NA | once | CASSLDVWGNTEAFF | TGTGCCAGCAGCTTAGACGTTTGGGGGAACACTGAAGCTTTCTTT
TRBJ2-3 | TRBV5-4 | NA | NA | CASSSDSLDTQYF | TGTGCCAGCAGCTCGGACAGCTTGGATACGCAGTATTTT
TRBJ1-2 | TRBV6-1 | NA | medium-sized | CASSRVQDSYGYTF | TGTGCCAGCAGTCGAGTACAGGACTCTTATGGCTACACCTTC
TRBJ2-1 | TRBV7-3 | NA | NA | CASSRHGGSYNEQFF | TGTGCCAGCAGCCGTCACGGGGGCTCCTACAATGAGCAGTTCTTC
TRBJ1-5 | TRBV6-1 | NA | few | CASSSEGRGPQHF | TGTGCCAGCAGCTCGGAGGGTCGGGGGCCCCAGCATTTT
TRBJ2-1 | TRBV7-3 | NA | NA | CASSLRSGVTFEQFF | TGTGCCAGCAGCTTAAGGTCGGGAGTAACCTTTGAGCAGTTCTTC
TRBJ2-5 | TRBV29-1 | NA | NA | CSVEDGRDQETQYF | TGCAGCGTTGAAGATGGCAGGGACCAAGAGACCCAGTACTTC
TRBJ2-5 | TRBV18 | NA | NA | CASSPGQEETQYF | TGTGCCAGCTCACCAGGGCAGGAAGAGACCCAGTACTTC
TRBJ1-1 | TRBV5-8 | TRBD1 | once | CASRERTGGTEAFF | TGTGCCAGCAGAGAGAGGACAGGGGGCACTGAAGCTTTCTTT
TRBJ2-1 | TRBV4-2 | TRBD2 | NA | CASSQDTGLAAMDEQFF | TGTGCCAGCAGCCAAGATACAGGACTAGCGGCCATGGATGAGCAGTTCTTC